Below, one T cell receptor beta chain is given with its context. Its antigen is still unknown. The data derive from a study of monozygotic twins with inflammatory bowel disease (dated by TCRdb to 2018 to 2020). Regarding the complete study: In total, roughly 30 monozygotic twin pairs made up the full study: 19 Danish pairs, all IBD-discordant, plus nine German pairs, of which four were IBD-concordant and five were IBD-discordant. The search for disease-associated traits relied mainly on comparing, within discordant pairs, IBD patients with their genetically identical healthy co-twins. Each individual had, on average, about 151 000 unique TCRalpha sequences and 181 000 unique TCRbeta sequences available for analysis. Broader findings and caveats from the paper: The results gave no support for a single strong signal or clonotype linked to IBD. TCRbeta repertoire diversity, by inverse Simpson index, was decreased in IBD patients compared with their healthy co-twins. Compared with healthy twins, IBD patients had fewer clonotypes in common with other individuals, a difference most pronounced in patients showing signs of disease activity. Repertoire similarity did not differ between concordant and discordant twins, which could be due to limited statistical power. The analysis was unable to tell different T cell subtypes apart. Because patients were on differing immunosuppressive treatments, the repertoires may have picked up extra background noise and inter-individual variability.

CDR1 and CDR2 were assigned from the germline V gene as KGHDR and SFDVKD. CDR3 length: 15 amino acids, cysteine to phenylalanine. DNA is not recorded here. To prepare the library, 5' RACE was applied. The input for every TCR library was roughly 3.5 ug of total RNA. For each sample, cDNA synthesis was carried out in eight separate reactions using SMARTScribe reverse transcriptase. Unique molecular identifiers containing a 6-nucleotide sample barcode were introduced through template switching during cDNA synthesis. TCRalpha and TCRbeta cDNA was amplified in two nested PCRs of around 15 and 9 cycles, and bead purification was carried out after each PCR. Before amplification, the cDNA was treated with uracil DNA-glycosylase and purified using the QIAquick PCR purification kit. The second PCR was the step at which Illumina TruSeq-compatible adapters and sample-specific barcodes were added. TapeStation and Qubit were used to check library quality and concentration, and 5 to 6.5 ng of each library was pooled. The pooled libraries were sequenced with 2 x 100 bp reads and custom sequencing primers on an Illumina HiSeq2500 single-index Rapid Run. On the study's bioinformatics: PCR and sequencing errors were corrected by UMI-based consensus assembly using MiGEC version 1.2.6. MiXCR version 2.1.1 was used for V(D)J alignment, clonotype assembly and CDR3 extraction. Gene usage, clonotype sharing and MAIT/NKT TCR abundance were normalised by analysing the top 1000, 10 000 and 20 000 clonotypes per sample. After downsampling to 27 000 UMIs, diversity was calculated as the inverse Simpson index using the vegan R package. Paired Mann-Whitney U tests were applied to discordant twin pairs, with Benjamini-Hochberg correction for multiple testing. TCRdb reprocessed the reads into one record per CDR3 protein sequence, lacking DNA. The V and J calls come from TCRdb's annotation, not from the publication. This sample's listing comprises 330,000 or so distinct CDR3 sequences. The ten largest clones represent approximately 2% of the sample.

From each donor, a roughly 2.6 ml peripheral blood sample was collected into PAXgene tubes and stored at -80 degrees C. Without any T cell sorting, total RNA was extracted from whole blood using the PAXgene blood miRNA kit on an automated QIAcube. Peripheral blood from monozygotic twin pairs who were concordant or discordant for inflammatory bowel disease underwent deep TCRalpha and TCRbeta repertoire profiling using unique molecular barcoding. Smoking habits were recorded for all twin pairs, and each individual was classified as a current, former or never smoker. The chain uses TRBV24-1 and TRBJ2-1; TCRdb's D gene call, TRBD2, goes unchecked for lack of DNA. Sequences were obtained from blood. This TCR was recovered from a human donor with ulcerative colitis or Crohn's disease, or a healthy co-twin of an affected twin (not recorded which). The CDR3 protein sequence reads: CATSERGLADNEQFF.